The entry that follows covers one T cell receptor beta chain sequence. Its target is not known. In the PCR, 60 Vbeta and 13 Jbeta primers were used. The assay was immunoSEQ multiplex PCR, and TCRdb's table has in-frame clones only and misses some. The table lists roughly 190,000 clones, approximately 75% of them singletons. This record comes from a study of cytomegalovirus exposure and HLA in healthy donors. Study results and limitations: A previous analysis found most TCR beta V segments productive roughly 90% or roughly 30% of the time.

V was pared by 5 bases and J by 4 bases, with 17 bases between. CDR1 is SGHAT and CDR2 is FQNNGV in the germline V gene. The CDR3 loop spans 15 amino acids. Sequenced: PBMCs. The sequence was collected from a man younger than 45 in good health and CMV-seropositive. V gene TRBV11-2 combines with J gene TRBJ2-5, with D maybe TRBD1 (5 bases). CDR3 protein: CASSPHGAGRETQYF. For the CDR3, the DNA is TGTGCCAGCAGCCCCCATGGGGCAGGGCGAGAGACCCAGTACTTC.